Shown below are 26 T cell receptor beta chains from a single sample sequenced in a study of cytomegalovirus exposure and HLA in healthy donors. Produced via immunoSEQ multiplex PCR; TCRdb's table is partial and in-frame only. The table has some 320,000 clones, approximately 86% seen once. Material: PBMCs. The origin of the receptors is a woman aged 25-40 years in good health and CMV-seropositive.

This clone has a handful of counts. This chain joins TRBV5-6 and TRBJ2-3; D is unclear. Germline CDR1 reads SGHDT; CDR2 reads YYEEEE. CDR3 length equals 14 residues. The V and J ends lost 2 bases and 1 base respectively, with 8 bases between them. In nucleotides, the CDR3 is TGTGCCAGCAGCTTCGGACCCCGCACAGATACGCAGTATTTT. Translation gives CASSFGPRTDTQYF. Supplemented by reference TRBV5-6 and TRBJ2-3, the full variable domain reads DAGVTQSPTHLIKTRGQQVTLRCSPKSGHDTVSWYQQALGQGPQFIFQYYEEEERQRGNFPDRFSGHQFPNYSSELNVNALLLGDSALYLCASSFGPRTDTQYFGPGTRLTVL.

About this clone: The same CDR3 can be traced to other DNA sequences in this sample. This sequence joins TRBV9 and TRBJ2-7, with TRBD1 matching over 8 bases. Germline CDR1 is SGDLS and CDR2 is YYNGEE. The CDR3 is made up of 12 amino acids. The V segment lost 3 bases and the J segment 6 bases; nucleotides outside the gene matches: 2. CDR3 sequence (DNA): TGTGCCAGCAGCGGAGACAGGGGCGAGCAGTACTTC. It encodes CASSGDRGEQYF.

This chain links TRBV27 with TRBJ1-5; D gene uncertain. Between the trimmed V and J ends, which lost 8 bases and 4 bases, there was a span of 12 bases. Germline values: CDR1 MNHEY, CDR2 SMNVEV (reference sequence). The CDR3 extends over 13 amino acids. The CDR3: CASAWTTNQPQHF. The CDR3 DNA reads as TGTGCCAGCGCCTGGACGACGAATCAGCCCCAGCATTTT.

The chain recombines TRBV28 with TRBJ1-2; perhaps TRBD1 as D (6 bases). Between the trimmed V and J ends, which lost 3 bases and 3 bases, there was a span of 8 bases. Germline CDR1 is MDHEN and CDR2 is SYDVKM. CDR3 length: 13 residues. The CDR3 sequence: CASSFRGDYGYTF. CDR3 bases: TGTGCCAGCAGTTTCAGGGGTGACTATGGCTACACCTTC.

V is TRBV6-5 and J is TRBJ2-3, with D unresolved. Germline CDR1 MNHEY, CDR2 SVGAGI. Deletions cut 0 bases from V and 1 base from J, with 11 bases between. The CDR3 is made up of 16 amino acids. CDR3 nucleotide sequence: TGTGCCAGCAGTTACTCTTCCGGGTTCGGCACAGATACGCAGTATTTT. Its translation is CASSYSSGFGTDTQYF.

For this clone: The same CDR3 also results from other DNA sequences found in this sample. The chain couples TRBV9 to TRBJ1-1, with TRBD1 matching 7 bases. After removal of 5 bases from V and 0 bases from J, the junction contained 4 bases not matched to a gene. The CDR3 sequence is 14 residues long. The germline V gene encodes CDR1 SGDLS and CDR2 YYNGEE. The CDR3 reads CASSSTGVNTEAFF. CDR3 bases: TGTGCCAGCAGTTCCACAGGGGTGAACACTGAAGCTTTCTTT.

The J gene is TRBJ1-5, the V gene TRBV5-6, with D possibly TRBD1 on 6 matching bases. Trimming removed 2 bases at V and 6 bases at J, with 18 bases between. CDR1 is SGHDT and CDR2 is YYEEEE in the germline V gene. This CDR3 is built from 16 residues. The CDR3 DNA follows: TGTGCCAGCAGCTTATTCACAGGGTGGCAATCTCAGCCCCAGCATTTT. Its translation is CASSLFTGWQSQPQHF.

The rearrangement joins TRBV7-2 to TRBJ1-5; D is uncertain. With 1 base removed from V and 1 base from J, the gap between germline ends came to 8 bases. Germline-derived CDR1 and CDR2 are SGHTA and FQGNSA. The CDR3 has 15 residues. This CDR3 reads CASSLGGGSNQPQHF. Written as DNA, the CDR3 is TGTGCCAGCAGCTTAGGCGGAGGCAGCAATCAGCCCCAGCATTTT.

CDR3 bases: TGTGCCAGCAGCGTAGCCGGGACAGGGGTTCGGGAGACCCAGTACTTC. Translated: CASSVAGTGVRETQYF. The chain has TRBV9 and TRBJ2-5; 10 bases are shared with TRBD1. The germline V gene encodes CDR1 SGDLS and CDR2 YYNGEE. V shed 0 bases, J shed 5 bases, and the junction held 7 bases outside the gene matches. This CDR3 has 16 residues.

V and J are TRBV29-1 and TRBJ2-5; 8 bases align to TRBD2. The CDR3 has 16 amino acids. J lost 7 bases, V lost 1 base, and 14 bases had no gene match. Germline values: CDR1 SQVTM, CDR2 ANQGSEA. CDR3: CSVEVPGLLAAGTQYF. The CDR3 region has the DNA TGCAGCGTTGAAGTTCCAGGGTTACTAGCGGCGGGGACCCAGTACTTC. Supplemented by reference TRBV29-1 and TRBJ2-5, the full variable domain reads SAVISQKPSRDICQRGTSLTIQCQVDSQVTMMFWYRQQPGQSLTLIATANQGSEATYESGFVIDKFPISRPNLTFSTLTVSNMSPEDSSIYLCSVEVPGLLAAGTQYFGPGTRLLVL.

This chain connects TRBV6-5 to TRBJ2-7; unclear D gene. In germline, CDR1 is MNHEY, CDR2 SVGAGI. The CDR3 is made up of 14 amino acids. V lost 0 bases to trimming and J lost 2 bases, with 8 bases between them. CDR3 nucleotide sequence: TGTGCCAGCAGTTACTCGATCAGCACCTACGAGCAGTACTTC. It codes for CASSYSISTYEQYF.

The chain combines TRBV7-9 with TRBJ1-1; 8 positions agree with TRBD1. The germline gives CDR1 SEHNR, CDR2 FQNEAQ (reference sequence). The V gene end was trimmed by 1 base and the J gene end by 3 bases; junction bases not matched to a gene: 1. The CDR3 covers 14 residues. The CDR3 region is CASSLGDRYTEAFF. CDR3 DNA: TGTGCCAGCAGCTTAGGGGACAGGTACACTGAAGCTTTCTTT.

This sequence joins TRBV19 and TRBJ1-1; 8 bases fit TRBD1. The V segment lost 4 bases and the J segment 4 bases; nucleotides outside the gene matches: 8. The germline V gene encodes CDR1 LNHDA and CDR2 SQIVND (reference sequence). The CDR3 sequence is 15 residues long. Here the CDR3 DNA reads TGTGCCAGTAGTAACGGACAGGGAGGAATCACTGAAGCTTTCTTT. It specifies CASSNGQGGITEAFF.

This sequence joins TRBV29-1 and TRBJ2-1; maybe TRBD1 (6 bases). Germline V gene data show CDR1 as SQVTM and CDR2 as ANQGSEA. The CDR3 is 13 residues long. The V end lost 7 bases, the J end lost 4 bases, and 14 bases lay between the germline ends. The CDR3: CSATGMGYNEQFF. The CDR3, as DNA: TGCAGCGCTACAGGGATGGGGTACAATGAGCAGTTCTTC.

The chain has TRBV7-9 and TRBJ1-1; no clear D gene. From germline, CDR1 is SEHNR and CDR2 FQNEAQ (reference sequence). Trimming removed 5 bases at V and 6 bases at J, with 7 bases between. The CDR3 is 11 amino acids. For the CDR3, the DNA is TGTGCCAGCAGCCCCCTGCCTGAAGCTTTCTTT. This encodes CASSPLPEAFF.

This clone showed up just once. J is TRBJ2-1 and V is TRBV9, with TRBD2 as a possible D gene (5 bases). This CDR3 has 12 amino acids. V shed 0 bases and J shed 15 bases, with 13 bases lying between them. Germline CDR1 is SGDLS and CDR2 is YYNGEE. The CDR3 sequence is CASSVGRAHPFF. CDR3 bases: TGTGCCAGCAGCGTAGGGCGGGCCCACCCGTTCTTC. Full variable domain (remainder filled in from reference TRBV9 and TRBJ2-1): DSGVTQTPKHLITATGQRVTLRCSPRSGDLSVYWYQQSLDQGLQFLIQYYNGEERAKGNILERFSAQQFPDLHSELNLSSLELGDSALYFCASSVGRAHPFFGPGTRLTVL.

J is TRBJ2-1 and V is TRBV7-8; TRBD2 matches at 8 bases. V lost 6 bases and J lost 8; bases outside the gene matches: 15. This CDR3 is built from 16 residues. Per the germline V gene, CDR1 is SGHVS and CDR2 is FQNEAQ. The CDR3 is CASSYRLAGGSDEQFF. The CDR3 coding sequence is TGTGCCAGCAGTTATCGTCTCGCGGGAGGCTCCGATGAGCAGTTCTTC.

The chain links TRBV6-5 to TRBJ1-5, with D uncertain. Trimming took off 0 bases at V and 2 bases at J, with 8 bases between the two ends. The CDR3 runs to 15 residues. The germline V gene has CDR1 MNHEY and CDR2 SVGAGI. DNA of the CDR3: TGTGCCAGCAGTTACTCAGGGATTGGCAATCAGCCCCAGCATTTT. It specifies CASSYSGIGNQPQHF.

V gene TRBV29-1 combines with J gene TRBJ1-2; D is unclear. In germline, CDR1 is SQVTM, CDR2 ANQGSEA. This CDR3 is 13 amino acids long. Deletions cut 0 bases from V and 4 bases from J, with 9 bases between. The CDR3 loop reads CSVEDRGIYGYTF. In DNA form, the CDR3 reads TGCAGCGTTGAAGATCGAGGGATCTATGGCTACACCTTC.

The CDR3 DNA is TGTGCCAGCAGGGAACAGGGCTATAGCAATCAGCCCCAGCATTTT. This encodes CASREQGYSNQPQHF. The chain is built from TRBV6-1 and TRBJ1-5, with D possibly being TRBD1 (6 bases). CDR1 and CDR2 (germline): MNHNS, SASEGT. The V and J ends lost 6 bases and 0 bases respectively, with 12 bases between them. This CDR3 comprises 15 residues.

This chain uses TRBV4-2 with TRBJ2-7; 7 positions match TRBD2. The CDR3 runs to 14 residues. The V gene's germline CDR1 is LGHNA and CDR2 YNFKEQ. V dropped 0 bases and J dropped 3; count of bases not matched to a gene: 2. The CDR3 bases are TGTGCCAGCAGCCAAGAGGGGGGGTACTACGAGCAGTACTTC. This sequence encodes CASSQEGGYYEQYF.

This chain uses TRBV9 with TRBJ2-1; the match to TRBD2 covers 7 bases. Germline loops: CDR1 SGDLS, CDR2 YYNGEE. J gave up 8 bases and V 6 bases, and 11 bases lay outside the gene matches. This CDR3 is 14 amino acids long. Here the CDR3 DNA reads TGTGCCAGCAATCGCGGGAGCCCTATCGATGAGCAGTTCTTC. It translates to CASNRGSPIDEQFF.

The V and J genes are TRBV5-1 and TRBJ2-7; D uncertain. This CDR3 region has 14 residues. V lost 0 bases and J lost 2, with 9 bases in between. The V gene's germline CDR1 is SGHRS and CDR2 YFSETQ. CDR3 sequence: CASSLESGTYEQYF. CDR3 DNA: TGCGCCAGCAGCTTGGAGTCGGGCACCTACGAGCAGTACTTC.

This clone has just a few counts. The J gene is TRBJ1-3, the V gene TRBV29-1; no clear D gene. The V gene lost 6 bases and the J gene lost 2 bases, with 5 bases spanning the gap. Looked up from germline, CDR1 is SQVTM and CDR2 is ANQGSEA. The CDR3 consists of 11 residues. CDR3 loop: CSVGTGNTIYF. The CDR3 bases are TGCAGCGTGGGGACTGGAAACACCATATATTTT.

The V gene is TRBV7-2, the J gene TRBJ1-2; a possible D gene is TRBD1 (6 bases). The V gene's germline CDR1 is SGHTA and CDR2 FQGNSA. V lost 5 bases and J lost 7, with 17 bases in between. The CDR3 contains 14 residues. CDR3 DNA sequence: TGTGCCAGCAGCGGAGGGGGAGTGGGCTTTGGCTACACCTTC. Its protein is CASSGGGVGFGYTF.

This clone was seen only once. CDR3 bases: TGTGCCAGCAGTAACGCCCCCGGGCCTGAAGCTTTCTTT. Translation gives CASSNAPGPEAFF. The rearrangement joins TRBV27 to TRBJ1-1; no clear D gene. V dropped 5 bases and J dropped 6 bases, with 13 bases sitting between them. Looked up from germline, CDR1 is MNHEY and CDR2 is SMNVEV (reference sequence). The CDR3 spans 13 residues.